What follows are 7 T cell receptor beta chains derived from one specimen sequenced in a study of identical twins. Using its own MiXCR run on the 5' RACE reads, TCRdb lists one record per CDR3 protein. The repertoire holds just over 500,000 distinct CDR3 sequences, with less than 25% as singletons. This sample was shared with a second study, whose subject was T cells expressing NK-cell markers.

Sequenced input: CD4+ T cells sorted from blood. Receptors were obtained from a woman aged 18-29 years in good health.

The CDR3 sequence is CSAGLLGADTQYF. The CDR3 DNA follows: TGCAGTGCTGGCCTCCTAGGGGCAGATACGCAGTATTTT. The V call is TRBV20-1, the J call TRBJ2-3, with TRBD1 as a possible D gene (5 bases). The CDR3 contains 13 residues. V was shortened by 5 bases and J by 4 bases, with 13 bases between the two germline ends. Germline lookup yields CDR1 DFQATT and CDR2 SNEGSKA (reference sequence).

This clonotype has more than one count but fewer than ten. The gene calls are TRBV20-1 and TRBJ2-5; 8 nucleotides align to TRBD2. Germline assignment: CDR1 DFQATT and CDR2 SNEGSKA (reference sequence). The length of the CDR3 is 14 residues. The V and J ends lost 3 bases and 2 bases, in that order; junction bases with no gene match: 5. The DNA for the CDR3 is TGCAGTGCTAGGCGAGCGGGGGCTCAAGAGACCCAGTACTTC. Its protein is CSARRAGAQETQYF.

In this sample, this clonotype turned up a few times. The gene calls are TRBV5-6 and TRBJ1-1, with D possibly matching TRBD1 (5 bases). Trimming took off 3 bases at V and 5 bases at J, with 17 bases between the two ends. The CDR3 extends over 15 amino acids. CDR1 SGHDT and CDR2 YYEEEE come from the germline V gene. The CDR3 spells CASSWRGHRGTEAFF. The CDR3 DNA sequence: TGTGCCAGCAGCTGGAGGGGCCACCGTGGGACTGAAGCTTTCTTT.

This clonotype was counted only a few times. The J gene is TRBJ2-3, the V gene TRBV5-1; 9 bases line up with TRBD1. Germline CDR1 SGHRS, CDR2 YFSETQ. This CDR3 has 15 residues. The V segment lost 4 bases and the J segment 2 bases; nucleotides outside the gene matches: 5. Here the CDR3 DNA reads TGCGCCAGCAGCGAGACAGGGGGAAACACAGATACGCAGTATTTT. As protein: CASSETGGNTDTQYF. Using reference TRBV5-1 and TRBJ2-3 for the parts outside the CDR3, the full variable domain is KAGVTQTPRYLIKTRGQQVTLSCSPISGHRSVSWYQQTPGQGLQFLFEYFSETQRNKGNFPGRFSGRQFSNSRSEMNVSTLELGDSALYLCASSETGGNTDTQYFGPGTRLTVL.

This clonotype was recorded a few times. The chain links TRBV4-3 to TRBJ2-7, with D unclear. The germline V and J ends were trimmed by 0 bases and 1 base, with 13 bases remaining between them. CDR3 length equals 16 residues. The germline V gene encodes CDR1 LGHNA and CDR2 YSLEER. The CDR3 loop reads CASSQDSRGGSYEQYF. The CDR3 DNA follows: TGCGCCAGCAGCCAAGATAGCAGAGGCGGATCCTACGAGCAGTACTTC.

The table lists this clonotype with a count of one. The V call is TRBV6-1, the J call TRBJ1-4; D is unclear. V was cut by 1 base and J by 10 bases, with 19 bases left in between. The CDR3 is made up of 16 amino acids. The germline CDR1 and CDR2 sequences are MNHNS and SASEGT. CDR3 DNA: TGTGCCAGCAGTGAAGTAAGAGGGCCCCGGGCGGGAAAACTGTTTTTT. Amino acids: CASSEVRGPRAGKLFF.

The chain has TRBV5-1 and TRBJ2-7, with TRBD2 matching 7 bases. This CDR3 region has 14 residues. Germline V lookup: CDR1 SGHRS, CDR2 YFSETQ. V lost 7 bases and J lost 0; bases outside the gene matches: 7. The CDR3 loop is CASAGSGNSYEQYF. CDR3 sequence (DNA): TGCGCCAGCGCCGGCAGCGGGAACTCCTACGAGCAGTACTTC.